Presented here are 17 T cell receptor beta chains from one specimen sequenced in a study of molecular identifiers for immune sequencing clone quantification (dated by TCRdb to 2016 to 2018). Library prep was done by PCR. Sequencer: Illumina HiSeq 4000. In-frame beta chains were kept once TCRdb had trimmed the public reads at Q25 with fastp and called clones with MiXCR. Every entry covers one CDR3 protein and lists the most common genes and DNA from its rows. The sample records about 320,000 distinct CDR3 sequences, around 21% of which are singletons. Over 0.7% of the sample is held by the ten biggest clonotypes. The sample taken for sequencing was naive CD8+ T cells from blood, with Jurkat cell RNA spiked in. The cell subset or site label here, explained by the study, means: FACS-sorted CD8+CD4-CCR7+CD45RA+ naive T cells. The source of these receptors is a human donor in good health. Some libraries in this study had Jurkat cell RNA spiked in.

This clonotype has just a few counts. CDR3 amino acids: CASSQGWRGGNQPQHF. As DNA, the CDR3 is TGCGCCAGCAGCCAAGGCTGGCGGGGGGGCAATCAGCCCCAGCATTTT. The chain joins TRBV4-3 to TRBJ1-5, with D perhaps matching TRBD1 (5 bases). Germline loops: CDR1 LGHNA, CDR2 YSLEER. This CDR3 has 16 amino acids. The V and J ends lost 1 base and 2 bases respectively, with 12 bases between them.

Ten or more counts support this clonotype. The CDR3 sequence is CASSLGSLATNEKLFF. The CDR3 coding sequence is TGTGCCAGCAGCTTAGGGAGTCTTGCAACTAATGAAAAACTGTTTTTT. The rearrangement joins TRBV7-6 to TRBJ1-4; D gene ambiguous. The V end lost 1 base, the J end lost 0 bases, and 9 bases lay between the germline ends. CDR3 length: 16 amino acids. Per the germline V gene, CDR1 is SGHVS and CDR2 is FNYEAQ.

As concerns this clonotype: This CDR3 is missing its conserved last phenylalanine or tryptophan, likely due to a read error. It is unclear where the CDR3 begins or ends on the DNA, so no DNA is shown, and the CDR3 is as TCRdb lists it. This rearrangement joins TRBV7-9 to TRBJ2-1; the listed D gene, TRBD2, was not tested against the DNA. With termini counted, the CDR3 has 15 amino acids. Germline lookup yields CDR1 SEHNR and CDR2 FQNEAQ (reference sequence). The CDR3 protein is CASSLGLASPNEQLS.

To note about this clonotype: This may arise from a read error, as a much more abundant clone is one base away. The chain couples TRBV20-1 to TRBJ1-6; D not certain. Per germline, CDR1 DFQATT and CDR2 SNEGSKA (reference sequence). The CDR3 extends over 12 amino acids. V shed 5 bases and J shed 5 bases, with 7 bases lying between them. The CDR3 DNA reads TGCAGTGCTTTCAGAAATAATTCACCCCTCCACTTT. This gives the protein CSAFRNNSPLHF.

V and J are TRBV4-3 and TRBJ1-4; D gene unclear. The CDR3 loop spans 15 amino acids. V dropped 4 bases and J dropped 0 bases, with 9 bases sitting between them. In germline, CDR1 is LGHNA, CDR2 YSLEER. The CDR3 is CASSPETATNEKLFF. CDR3 DNA sequence: TGCGCCAGCAGCCCAGAAACTGCAACTAATGAAAAACTGTTTTTT.

This clonotype came up many times. The rearrangement uses TRBV4-1 and TRBJ2-7; 11 bases are shared with TRBD2. CDR3 size: 15 residues. The V gene's germline CDR1 is MGHRA and CDR2 YSYEKL. With V trimmed by 4 bases and J by 0 bases, 2 bases remained unmatched. CDR3 nucleotide sequence: TGCGCCAGCAGCCGACTAGCGGGGAGCTCCTACGAGCAGTACTTC. Translation: CASSRLAGSSYEQYF.

This clonotype occurred many times. The J gene is TRBJ2-7, the V gene TRBV5-1, with a possible D match to TRBD1 (5 bases). The V gene's germline CDR1 is SGHRS and CDR2 YFSETQ. V was trimmed by 4 bases and J by 4 bases, leaving 12 bases between them. This CDR3 has 13 amino acids. CDR3 in amino acids: CASSQGQRYEQYF. The CDR3 nucleotides are TGCGCCAGCAGCCAGGGCCAACGGTACGAGCAGTACTTC.

This clonotype was seen at least ten times. The rearrangement links TRBV20-1 to TRBJ2-7; D is ambiguous. With 3 bases removed from V and 0 bases from J, the gap between germline ends came to 9 bases. Looked up from germline, CDR1 is DFQATT and CDR2 is SNEGSKA (reference sequence). This CDR3 is 13 amino acids long. The DNA of the CDR3 is TGCAGTGCTAGTACACGCAGCTCCTACGAGCAGTACTTC. This gives the protein CSASTRSSYEQYF.

To note about this clonotype: A much more abundant neighbour one base away suggests this may be a read error. V gene TRBV21-1 combines with J gene TRBJ1-4; no DNA check was done on the table's D call, TRBD1. TRBV21-1 is marked as a pseudogene. CDR3 length equals 19 residues. The CDR3 DNA is TGTGCCAGCAGCAAAGAAGACAGGGCTATATCTCGAACTGATGAAAAACTGTTTTTT. Translation gives CASSKEDRAISRTDEKLFF.

This clonotype was detected many times. The CDR3 is CASSLSLDSYEQYF. CDR3 coding DNA: TGTGCCAGCAGCTTGTCATTGGACAGCTACGAGCAGTACTTC. The chain couples TRBV5-5 to TRBJ2-7; D perhaps matches TRBD1 (6 bases). Germline loops: CDR1 SGHKS, CDR2 YYEKEE (reference sequence). V was clipped by 1 base and J by 3 bases, with 11 bases between them. This CDR3 contains 14 residues.

This chain connects TRBV14 to TRBJ1-4; D is perhaps TRBD1 (6 bases). The CDR3 runs to 19 residues. CDR1 and CDR2 (germline): SGHDN, FVKESK. V was trimmed by 3 bases and J by 5 bases, leaving 25 bases between them. Written as DNA, the CDR3 is TGTGCCAGCAGCCATCAATACCGGGGGCCCAGGGGAGGGAATGAAAAACTGTTTTTT. Its protein product is CASSHQYRGPRGGNEKLFF. Complete variable domain (other parts from reference TRBV14 and TRBJ1-4): EAGVTQFPSHSVIEKGQTVTLRCDPISGHDNLYWYRRVMGKEIKFLLHFVKESKQDESGMPNNRFLAERTGGTYSTLKVQPAELEDSGVYFCASSHQYRGPRGGNEKLFFGSGTQLSVL.

The chain couples TRBV12-3 or TRBV12-4 to TRBJ1-5, with D tentatively TRBD1 (6 bases). The CDR3 contains 13 residues. With 5 bases removed from V and 4 bases from J, the gap between germline ends came to 9 bases. The CDR3 region is CASSETGNQPQHF. The DNA of the CDR3 is TGTGCCAGCAGTGAAACAGGGAATCAGCCCCAGCATTTT.

V usage is TRBV27 and J usage is TRBJ2-3; a weak D match, TRBD2 (6 bases). CDR3 length: 16 residues. The V end was cut by 4 bases, the J end by 1 base, with 15 bases between. Germline loops: CDR1 MNHEY, CDR2 SMNVEV (reference sequence). This chain's CDR3 is CASSSTSIPRTDTQYF. CDR3 coding DNA: TGTGCCAGCAGTTCCACTAGCATCCCTCGCACAGATACGCAGTATTTT.

V is TRBV6-5 and J is TRBJ2-3; D ambiguous. V lost 0 bases to trimming and J lost 3 bases, with 10 bases between them. This CDR3 contains 15 residues. The V gene's germline CDR1 is MNHEY and CDR2 SVGAGI. The CDR3 DNA follows: TGTGCCAGCAGTTACTCGGAGAGTGGGACAGATACGCAGTATTTT. This sequence encodes CASSYSESGTDTQYF.

This clonotype was seen repeatedly, ten times or more. The chain is built from TRBV6-5 and TRBJ1-4; 7 bases map to TRBD1. V gave up 6 bases and J gave up 8 bases; unmatched junction bases: 12. The CDR3 is 15 residues long. CDR1 and CDR2 from the germline V gene are MNHEY and SVGAGI. CDR3 loop: CASSQTTGVREKLFF. CDR3 nucleotide sequence: TGTGCCAGCAGCCAGACTACAGGGGTTCGGGAAAAACTGTTTTTT.

Remarks on this clonotype: At one end, the junction sequence differs from germline, possibly due to a read error. The chain combines TRBV6-1 with TRBJ1-1, with D perhaps TRBD1 (5 bases). This CDR3 has 14 amino acids. The germline gives CDR1 MNHNS, CDR2 SASEGT. DNA of the CDR3: TGTGCCAGCAGTGAAGCTCGGGGGAACACTGTAGCTTTCTTT. Its translation is CASSEARGNTVAFF.

The chain joins TRBV4-1 to TRBJ2-3, with 9 bases lining up with TRBD1. CDR3 size: 16 residues. With 3 bases clipped from V and 4 bases from J, the junction kept 8 bases outside the gene matches. In germline, CDR1 is MGHRA, CDR2 YSYEKL. CDR3 protein: CASSQAGTGLADTQYF. Written as DNA, the CDR3 is TGCGCCAGCAGCCAGGCCGGGACAGGGTTAGCAGATACGCAGTATTTT.